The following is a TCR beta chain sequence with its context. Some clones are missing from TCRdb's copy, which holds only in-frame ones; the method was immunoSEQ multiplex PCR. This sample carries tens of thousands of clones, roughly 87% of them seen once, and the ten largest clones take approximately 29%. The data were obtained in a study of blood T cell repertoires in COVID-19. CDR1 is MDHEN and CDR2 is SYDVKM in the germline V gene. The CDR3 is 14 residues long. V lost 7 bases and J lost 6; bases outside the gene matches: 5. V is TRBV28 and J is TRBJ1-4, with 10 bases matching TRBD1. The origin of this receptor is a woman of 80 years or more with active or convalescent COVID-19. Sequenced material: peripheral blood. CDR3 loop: CASTRGTGDEKLFF. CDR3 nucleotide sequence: TGTGCCAGCACCCGGGGGACAGGGGATGAAAAACTGTTTTTT.